One T cell receptor beta chain is described in this entry. Generated by immunoSEQ multiplex PCR, the TCRdb table keeps only in-frame clones and is missing some. Of about 64,000 clones in the sample, around 85% were seen once. The entry originates in a study of blood T cell repertoires in COVID-19. V lost 9 bases to trimming and J lost 5 bases, with 15 bases between them. This CDR3 region has 13 residues. CDR1 is LNHDA, CDR2 SQIVND, per germline (reference sequence). This chain links TRBV19 with TRBJ2-3; perhaps TRBD1 as D (6 bases). Sequenced: peripheral blood. The TCR was taken from a human donor in a cohort sampled during active COVID-19. CDR3 in DNA: TGTGCCAGCCGGGAACAGGGTGAAGATACGCAGTATTTT. Its protein is CASREQGEDTQYF.